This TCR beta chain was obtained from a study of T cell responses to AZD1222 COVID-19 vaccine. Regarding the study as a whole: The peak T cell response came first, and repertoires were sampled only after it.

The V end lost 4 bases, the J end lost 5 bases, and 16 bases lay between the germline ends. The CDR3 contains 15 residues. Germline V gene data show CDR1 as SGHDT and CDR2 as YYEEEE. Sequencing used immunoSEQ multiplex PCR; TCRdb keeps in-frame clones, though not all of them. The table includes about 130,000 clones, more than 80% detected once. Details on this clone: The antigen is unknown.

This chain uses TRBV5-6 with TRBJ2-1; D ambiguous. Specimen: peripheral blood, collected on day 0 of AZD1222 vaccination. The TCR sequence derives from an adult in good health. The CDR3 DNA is TGTGCCAGCAGCCCCGATATTTCCCGGAACAATGAGCAGTTCTTC. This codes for CASSPDISRNNEQFF.